The clone carrying this T cell receptor (beta chain) occurred once. As yet, its antigen is unknown. The data were taken from a study of cytomegalovirus exposure and HLA in healthy donors. This CDR3 region has 15 residues. CDR1 and CDR2 (germline): SEHNR, FQNEAQ (reference sequence). Trimming removed 4 bases from V and 3 bases from J; junction bases left unmatched: 7. The PCR ran on 60 Vbeta and 13 Jbeta primers. Libraries were prepared by immunoSEQ multiplex PCR; TCRdb keeps only in-frame clonotypes and omits some of them. The sample carries about 120,000 clones, over 75% recorded once. Whole-study results and caveats: CMV serostatus was the only recorded immune exposure for donors. Per published reports, the classifier diagnosed cytomegalovirus status with high specificity and sensitivity. Presence/absence analyses assumed roughly uniform sequencing depth across donors.

Healthy individuals who donated bone marrow served as the donors. The clonotype was recovered from a man aged 18 to 30 in good health and CMV-seropositive. Sequenced material: PBMCs. The chain is built from TRBV7-9 and TRBJ1-2, with 8 positions matching TRBD1. The CDR3 spells CASSSYAQGDYGYTF. The DNA of the CDR3 is TGTGCCAGCAGCTCATACGCACAGGGGGACTATGGCTACACCTTC. Drawing the rest from reference TRBV7-9 and TRBJ1-2, the complete variable domain is DTGVSQNPRHKITKRGQNVTFRCDPISEHNRLYWYRQTLGQGPEFLTYFQNEAQLEKSRLLSDRFSAERPKGSFSTLEIQRTEQGDSAMYLCASSSYAQGDYGYTFGSGTRLTVV.